This T cell receptor beta chain was obtained from a study of OX40 agonist ivuxolimab in advanced cancers. The CDR3 runs to 15 residues. CDR1 and CDR2 from the germline V gene are SGHTA and FQGNSA. Trimming took 4 bases from V and 2 from J; bases not matched to a gene: 2. Using immunoSEQ multiplex PCR, the repertoire was profiled, and TCRdb retains in-frame clones only, with some absent. The sample has under 65,000 clones, approximately 90% seen once. The input for sequencing was CD4+ or CD8+ T cells sorted from blood, taken in a trial of the OX40 agonist ivuxolimab. The chain couples TRBV7-2 to TRBJ2-5, with 12 bases aligning to TRBD2. This sequence originates from an adult with an advanced solid tumor such as melanoma, head and neck, liver or kidney cancer. For the CDR3, the DNA is TGTGCCAGCAGCTCCACTAGCGGGGGGCAAGAGACCCAGTACTTC. It encodes CASSSTSGGQETQYF. Together with reference TRBV7-2 and TRBJ2-5, the CDR3 gives the full variable domain: GAGVSQSPSNKVTEKGKDVELRCDPISGHTALYWYRQSLGQGLEFLIYFQGNSAPDKSGLPSDRFSAERTGGSVSTLTIQRTQQEDSAVYLCASSSTSGGQETQYFGPGTRLLVL.